A selection of T cell receptor beta chains follows, all from one sample in a study of beta chain features in type 1 diabetes. Some clones are missing from TCRdb's copy, which holds only in-frame ones; the method was immunoSEQ multiplex PCR. The top ten clones hold around 0.7% of a sample with 160,000 or so clones, around 9.7% of them seen once. Sequencing was carried out using central memory CD4+ T cells from blood. These receptor sequences come from a woman in her twenties or thirties with type 1 diabetes. Each CDR3 is given with its conserved first and last residue. D genes are given only for firm matches. Rows may omit the clone size; those that give it use once, few, many or a size class.

v_gene	j_gene	abundance	d_gene	CDR3nt	CDR3aa
TRBV28	TRBJ2-7	few	TRBD2	TGTGCCAGCAGTCCGGGACTAGCCTTCTACGAGCAGTACTTC	CASSPGLAFYEQYF
TRBV2	TRBJ2-1	NA	NA	TGTGCCAGCAGTGGACAGGTCCCTTACAATGAGCAGTTCTTC	CASSGQVPYNEQFF
TRBV5-1	TRBJ2-1	few	TRBD2	TGCGCCAGCAGCTCTGGGACTAGCGGGAGCTATGAGCAGTTCTTC	CASSSGTSGSYEQFF
TRBV7-9	TRBJ1-4	few	NA	TGTGCCAGCAGTAGGGGCGCGGTCGAAAAACTGTTTTTT	CASSRGAVEKLFF
TRBV11-2	TRBJ1-1	NA	TRBD1	TGTGCCAGCAGCTTTCAGGGGGCGGAAACTGAAGCTTTCTTT	CASSFQGAETEAFF
TRBV29-1	TRBJ2-3	NA	NA	TGCAGCGTTGAAACTGCTGGCACAGATACGCAGTATTTT	CSVETAGTDTQYF
TRBV11-2	TRBJ2-6	NA	NA	TGTGCCAGCAGTCCAGGGGAACCCAACGTCCTGACTTTC	CASSPGEPNVLTF
TRBV27	TRBJ1-1	NA	TRBD1	TGTGCCAGCAGTCGGGGGACAGGGGACACTGAAGCTTTCTTT	CASSRGTGDTEAFF
TRBV5-1	TRBJ2-7	NA	NA	TGCGCCAGCAGTTGGCTCGGGGGTGACCACGAGCAGTACTTC	CASSWLGGDHEQYF
TRBV30	TRBJ2-1	many	TRBD2	TGTGCCTGGAGCGCCGGACTAGCGGGAGTAAATGAGCAGTTCTTC	CAWSAGLAGVNEQFF
TRBV10-3	TRBJ2-5	NA	TRBD1	TGTGCCATCAGTCAGACAGGGGAAGAGACCCAGTACTTC	CAISQTGEETQYF
TRBV5-1	TRBJ2-1	NA	TRBD1	TGCGCCAGCAGCGCGACAGGGAACAATGAGCAGTTCTTC	CASSATGNNEQFF
TRBV18	TRBJ2-7	NA	TRBD2	TGTGCCAGCTCACCACCCAGCGGGAGGTCCTACGAGCAGTACTTC	CASSPPSGRSYEQYF
TRBV5-4	TRBJ2-1	NA	NA	TGTGCCAGCAGCGCCGGACTGACGGGGAGCTCCTACAATGAGCAGTTCTTC	CASSAGLTGSSYNEQFF
TRBV7-7	TRBJ1-1	few	NA	TGTGCTAGCAGCTTATCAGGGAACACTGAAGCTTTCTTT	CASSLSGNTEAFF
TRBV5-1	TRBJ2-5	NA	NA	TGCGCCAGCAGCTCCTCCGGGGGCCAAGAGACCCAGTACTTC	CASSSSGGQETQYF
TRBV11-2	TRBJ2-5	few	NA	TGTGCCAGCAGCCAGGACAAGTTACTAGAGACCCAGTACTTC	CASSQDKLLETQYF
TRBV19	TRBJ2-7	NA	TRBD1	TGTGCCAGTAGTCGGGACAGTAACTACGAGCAGTACTTC	CASSRDSNYEQYF
TRBV27	TRBJ1-1	few	TRBD1	TGTGCCAGCAGTTTTATCTTGACAGGGGCTCGCTCCACTGAAGCTTTCTTT	CASSFILTGARSTEAFF
TRBV5-1	TRBJ2-7	NA	TRBD1	TGCGCCAGCAGCGAGGGACAGGCCTACGAGCAGTACTTC	CASSEGQAYEQYF
TRBV5-1	TRBJ1-1	NA	TRBD1	TGCGCCAGCAGCCGCTTCGTCGCGGACAGGCGGTCTGAAGCTTTCTTT	CASSRFVADRRSEAFF
TRBV15	TRBJ2-4	NA	NA	TGTGCCACCAGCAGAGATCGAGGCCGGGAGCTTGGAACCAAAAACATTCAGTACTTC	CATSRDRGRELGTKNIQYF
TRBV5-1	TRBJ2-5	few	NA	TGCGCCAGCAGCTTGGCGTCTGAAGAGACCCAGTACTTC	CASSLASEETQYF
TRBV7-9	TRBJ1-4	NA	NA	TGTGCCAGCAGCTTAGGTCAGGGCGCTCGTGAAAAACTGTTTTTT	CASSLGQGAREKLFF
TRBV29-1	TRBJ2-7	many	TRBD1	TGCAGCGTTGGGGGACAGGGGCACCTACTGGAGCAGTACTTC	CSVGGQGHLLEQYF